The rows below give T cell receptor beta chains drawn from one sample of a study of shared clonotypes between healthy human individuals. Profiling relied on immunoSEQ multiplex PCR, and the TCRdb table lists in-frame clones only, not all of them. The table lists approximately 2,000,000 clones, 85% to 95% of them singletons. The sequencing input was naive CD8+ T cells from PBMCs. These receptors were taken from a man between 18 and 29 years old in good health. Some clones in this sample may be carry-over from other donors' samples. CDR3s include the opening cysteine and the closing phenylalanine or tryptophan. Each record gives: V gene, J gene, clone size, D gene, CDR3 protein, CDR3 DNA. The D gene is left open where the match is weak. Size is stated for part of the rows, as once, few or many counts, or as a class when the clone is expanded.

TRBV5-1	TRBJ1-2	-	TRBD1	CASSPKSGQPYGYTF	TGCGCCAGCAGCCCGAAGTCGGGACAGCCCTATGGCTACACCTTC
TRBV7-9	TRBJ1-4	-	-	CASSSGGWGEKLFF	TGTGCCAGCAGCTCCGGGGGATGGGGTGAAAAACTGTTTTTT
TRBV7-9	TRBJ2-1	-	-	CASSLKASNEQFF	TGTGCCAGCAGCTTAAAGGCGAGCAATGAGCAGTTCTTC
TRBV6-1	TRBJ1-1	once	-	CASMSEQRDTEAFF	TGTGCCAGCATGTCAGAACAGAGGGACACTGAAGCTTTCTTT
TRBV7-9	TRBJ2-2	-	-	CASSQGGGTGELFF	TGTGCCAGCAGCCAAGGAGGGGGCACCGGGGAGCTGTTTTTT
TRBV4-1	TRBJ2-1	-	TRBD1	CASSQVRDRSVNEQFF	TGCGCCAGCAGCCAAGTCAGGGACAGGAGCGTCAATGAGCAGTTCTTC
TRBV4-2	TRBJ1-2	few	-	CASSQEVGHGYTF	TGTGCCAGCAGCCAAGAGGTAGGGCATGGCTACACCTTC
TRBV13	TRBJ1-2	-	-	CASSLGVDAANYGYTF	TGTGCCAGCAGCTTAGGTGTGGACGCCGCTAACTATGGCTACACCTTC
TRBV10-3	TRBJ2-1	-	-	CAISGDSPSSYNEQFF	TGTGCCATCAGTGGGGACTCTCCGAGCTCCTACAATGAGCAGTTCTTC
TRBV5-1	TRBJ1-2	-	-	CASSPSFFARTENYGYTF	TGCGCCAGCAGCCCTTCCTTTTTTGCTCGGACGGAAAACTATGGCTACACCTTC
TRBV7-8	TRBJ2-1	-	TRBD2	CASSFRTSGAYNEQFF	TGTGCCAGCAGCTTTAGGACTAGCGGGGCCTACAATGAGCAGTTCTTC
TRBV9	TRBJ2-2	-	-	CASSVESSGNGNTGELFF	TGTGCCAGCAGCGTAGAGAGTAGCGGTAACGGTAACACCGGGGAGCTGTTTTTT
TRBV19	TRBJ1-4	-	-	CASSIQGRHEKLFF	TGTGCCAGTAGTATTCAGGGAAGGCATGAAAAACTGTTTTTT
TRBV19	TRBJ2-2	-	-	CASSIGFTGELFF	TGTGCCAGTAGTATTGGGTTTACCGGGGAGCTGTTTTTT
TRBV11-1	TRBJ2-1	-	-	CASSLGDGPNIEQFF	TGTGCCAGCAGCTTAGGAGATGGACCCAACATTGAGCAGTTCTTC
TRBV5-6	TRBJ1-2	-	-	CASSLREQGPYGYTF	TGTGCCAGCAGCTTAAGGGAACAGGGCCCATATGGCTACACCTTC
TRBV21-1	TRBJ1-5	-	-	CATPPGGTDEGVGNQPQHF	TGTGCCACCCCCCCTGGGGGGACTGACGAAGGGGTCGGCAATCAGCCCCAGCATTTT
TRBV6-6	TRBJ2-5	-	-	CASSPTASEETQYF	TGTGCCAGCAGTCCTACTGCCTCGGAAGAGACCCAGTACTTC
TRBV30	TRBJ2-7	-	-	CAWSWDLASYEQYF	TGTGCCTGGAGTTGGGACCTAGCGTCCTACGAGCAGTACTTC
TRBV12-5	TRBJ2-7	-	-	CASHLRSLGYEQYF	TGTGCTAGTCACCTTCGGTCCTTGGGCTACGAGCAGTACTTC
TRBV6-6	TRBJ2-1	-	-	CASSVRGREQFF	TGTGCCAGCAGTGTCCGGGGGCGGGAGCAGTTCTTC
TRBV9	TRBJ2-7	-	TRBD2	CASSVGSSGARYEQYF	TGTGCCAGCAGCGTAGGTTCTAGCGGGGCCCGATACGAGCAGTACTTC
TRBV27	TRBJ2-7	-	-	CASSFLQGGAEQYF	TGTGCCAGCAGTTTCCTCCAGGGGGGGGCCGAGCAGTACTTC
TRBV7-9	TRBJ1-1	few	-	CASTASRVAFF	TGTGCCAGCACGGCGAGCAGGGTTGCTTTCTTT
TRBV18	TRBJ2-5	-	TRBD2	CASSPSRAGAETQYF	TGTGCCAGCTCACCATCCCGAGCGGGGGCGGAGACCCAGTACTTC
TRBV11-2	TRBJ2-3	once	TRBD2	CASSFHLGGLNTDTQYF	TGTGCCAGCAGCTTTCACTTGGGAGGGCTTAACACAGATACGCAGTATTTT
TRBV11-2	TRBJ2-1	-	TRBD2	CASSTGTSLRLGLFF	TGTGCCAGCAGCACCGGGACTAGTCTTCGGTTGGGTCTGTTCTTC
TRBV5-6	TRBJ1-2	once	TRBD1	CASSWGTGGLPGYTF	TGTGCCAGCAGCTGGGGGACAGGGGGTCTACCGGGCTACACCTTC
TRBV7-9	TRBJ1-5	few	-	CASSLGAFNQPQHF	TGTGCCAGCAGCTTGGGGGCCTTCAATCAGCCCCAGCATTTT
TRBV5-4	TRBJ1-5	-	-	CASSLGGAGEQPQHF	TGTGCCAGCAGCTTGGGGGGGGCTGGCGAGCAGCCCCAGCATTTT
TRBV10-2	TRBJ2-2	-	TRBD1	CATRRSGQKFTGELFF	TGCGCCACCCGGAGGTCGGGACAGAAATTTACCGGGGAGCTGTTTTTT
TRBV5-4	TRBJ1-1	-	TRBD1	CASSRSGGRTEAFF	TGTGCCAGCAGCCGATCAGGGGGCCGGACTGAAGCTTTCTTT
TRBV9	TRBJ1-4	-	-	CASSPGRAATNEKLFF	TGTGCCAGCAGCCCGGGACGGGCCGCAACTAATGAAAAACTGTTTTTT
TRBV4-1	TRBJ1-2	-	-	CASSPSEGVEYYGYTF	TGCGCCAGCAGCCCATCGGAGGGGGTTGAATACTATGGCTACACCTTC
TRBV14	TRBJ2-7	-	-	CASSPWSSYEQYF	TGTGCCAGCAGTCCTTGGAGCTCCTACGAGCAGTACTTC
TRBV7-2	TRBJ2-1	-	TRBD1	CASSRPQAGGEHEQFF	TGTGCCAGCAGTCGGCCCCAGGCAGGGGGCGAGCATGAGCAGTTCTTC